This T cell receptor beta chain was documented in a study of blood T cells in healthy people across ages. About the research overall: In model experiments, template switching was able to capture about one barcoded beta molecule for every two T cells that were present.

J lost 13 bases, V lost 7 bases, and 14 bases had no gene match. This CDR3 contains 15 residues. PCR was performed a second time for roughly 7 to 11 cycles using a sample-barcoded 5' primer and a J-beta primer mix. TCRdb ran MiXCR on the 5' RACE reads and lists one entry per CDR3 protein. This sample has more than 1,000,000 distinct CDR3 sequences, with around 27% found just once. Peripheral blood from each donor was collected in a volume of 9.5 to 10 milliliters. In addition, the sample was reused for a study of T cells of mothers and their children.

V usage is TRBV12-3 or TRBV12-4 and J usage is TRBJ1-4; 11 nucleotides agree with TRBD1. The receptor's source is a girl aged 2 to 10 in good health. Sequenced: blood. DNA of the CDR3: TGTGCCAGCACCCCCAGTGGACAGGGGGCAGTTCGACTGTTTTTT. Translated, it gives CASTPSGQGAVRLFF.